The clone carrying this T cell receptor (beta chain) was counted between two and nine times. What it recognizes is unknown. Germline lookup yields CDR1 SGHRS and CDR2 YFSETQ. Trimming removed 3 bases at V and 5 bases at J, with 12 bases between. The CDR3 spans 14 residues. The source of the sample is a study of post-analysis software for immune sequencing data. The TCR beta cDNA libraries contained unique molecular identifiers. T cells numbering about 0.95 to 10 million yielded 500,000 or so cDNA molecules. TCRdb independently ran MiXCR on the PCR reads; one entry per CDR3 protein. The sample consists of roughly 600,000 distinct CDR3 sequences, roughly 46% of them appearing once. Study-wide points: With TRBV5-6, TRBV5-1 and TRBV20-1 included, about five TRBV segments were more frequent in patients than in controls.

The TCR sequence derives from a girl aged 5-17 years with multiple sclerosis. V gene TRBV5-1 combines with J gene TRBJ2-1; the D is unclear. The sequenced sample was blood. CDR3 protein: CASSSRPSNNEQFF. The CDR3 bases are TGCGCCAGCAGCTCGAGACCCTCAAACAATGAGCAGTTCTTC.